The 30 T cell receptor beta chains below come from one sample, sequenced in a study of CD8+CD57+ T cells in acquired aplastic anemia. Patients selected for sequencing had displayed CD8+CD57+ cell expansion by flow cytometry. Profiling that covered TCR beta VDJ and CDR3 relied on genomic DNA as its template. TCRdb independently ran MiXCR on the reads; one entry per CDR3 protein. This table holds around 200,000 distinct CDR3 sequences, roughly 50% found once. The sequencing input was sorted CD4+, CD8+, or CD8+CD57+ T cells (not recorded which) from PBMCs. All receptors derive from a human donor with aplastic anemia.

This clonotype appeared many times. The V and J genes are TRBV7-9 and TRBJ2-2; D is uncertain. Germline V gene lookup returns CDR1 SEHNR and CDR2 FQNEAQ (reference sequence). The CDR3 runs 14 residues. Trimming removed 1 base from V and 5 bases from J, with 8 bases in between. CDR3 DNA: TGTGCCAGCAGCTTAGTAATGGATACCGGGGAGCTGTTTTTT. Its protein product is CASSLVMDTGELFF.

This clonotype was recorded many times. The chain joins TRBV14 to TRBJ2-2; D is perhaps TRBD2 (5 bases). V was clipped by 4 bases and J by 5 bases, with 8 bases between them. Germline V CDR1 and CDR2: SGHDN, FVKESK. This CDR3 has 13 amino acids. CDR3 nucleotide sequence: TGTGCCAGCAGCCTAAGGGAGACCGGGGAGCTGTTTTTT. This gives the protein CASSLRETGELFF.

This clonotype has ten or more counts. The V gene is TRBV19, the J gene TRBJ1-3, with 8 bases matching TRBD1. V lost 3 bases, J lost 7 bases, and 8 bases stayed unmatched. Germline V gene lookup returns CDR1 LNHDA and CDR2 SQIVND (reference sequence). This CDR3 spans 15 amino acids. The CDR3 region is CASSMGDRRRNTIYF. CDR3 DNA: TGTGCCAGTAGTATGGGGGACAGGCGGCGGAACACCATATATTTT.

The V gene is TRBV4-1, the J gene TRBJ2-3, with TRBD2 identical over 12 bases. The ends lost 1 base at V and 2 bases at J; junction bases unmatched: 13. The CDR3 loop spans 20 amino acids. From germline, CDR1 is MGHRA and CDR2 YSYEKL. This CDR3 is CASSQGTLAGGEGTTDTQYF. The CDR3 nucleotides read TGCGCCAGCAGCCAAGGAACACTAGCGGGGGGAGAGGGGACCACAGATACGCAGTATTTT.

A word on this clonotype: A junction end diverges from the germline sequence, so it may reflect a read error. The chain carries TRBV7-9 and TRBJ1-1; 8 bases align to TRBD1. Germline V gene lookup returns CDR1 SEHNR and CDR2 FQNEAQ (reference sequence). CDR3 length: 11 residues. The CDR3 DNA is TGTGCCAGCAGCGACAGGGGAGAACCCCTCTTT. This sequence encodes CASSDRGEPLF.

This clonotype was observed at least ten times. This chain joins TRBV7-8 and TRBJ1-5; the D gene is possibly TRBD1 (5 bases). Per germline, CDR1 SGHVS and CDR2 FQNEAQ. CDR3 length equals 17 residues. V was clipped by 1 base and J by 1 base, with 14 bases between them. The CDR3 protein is CASSLGVAGYSNQPQHF. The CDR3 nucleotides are TGTGCCAGCAGCTTAGGTGTGGCAGGGTACAGCAATCAGCCCCAGCATTTT.

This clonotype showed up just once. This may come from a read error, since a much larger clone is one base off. CDR3 sequence (DNA): TGTGCCAGCAGTTACTCGAGATACGAGCCTGGGAAGACCCAGTACTTC. As protein: CASSYSRYEPGKTQYF. J is TRBJ2-5 and V is TRBV6-1; D unclear. This CDR3 region has 16 residues. Germline CDR1 reads MNHNS; CDR2 reads SASEGT. V lost 5 bases and J lost 6, with 22 bases in between.

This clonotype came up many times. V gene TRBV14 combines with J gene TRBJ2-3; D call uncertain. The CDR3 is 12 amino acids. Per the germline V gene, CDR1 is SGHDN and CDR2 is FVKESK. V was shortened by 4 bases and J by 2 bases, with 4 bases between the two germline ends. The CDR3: CASSRHTDTQYF. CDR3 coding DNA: TGTGCCAGCAGCCGGCACACAGATACGCAGTATTTT.

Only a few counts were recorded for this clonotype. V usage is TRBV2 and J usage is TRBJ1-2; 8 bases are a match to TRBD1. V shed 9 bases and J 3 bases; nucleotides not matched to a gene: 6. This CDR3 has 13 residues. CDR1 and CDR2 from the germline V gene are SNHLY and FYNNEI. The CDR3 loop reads CASRQGSDYGYTF. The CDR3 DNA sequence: TGTGCCAGTCGACAGGGGTCGGACTATGGCTACACCTTC.

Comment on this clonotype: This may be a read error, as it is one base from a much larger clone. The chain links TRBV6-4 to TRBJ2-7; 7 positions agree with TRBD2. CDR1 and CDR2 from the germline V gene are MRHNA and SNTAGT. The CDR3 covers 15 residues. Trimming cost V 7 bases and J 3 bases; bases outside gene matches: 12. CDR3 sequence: CASTNGEGVYYEQYF. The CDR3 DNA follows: TGTGCCAGCACCAACGGGGAGGGTGTCTACTACGAGCAGTACTTC.

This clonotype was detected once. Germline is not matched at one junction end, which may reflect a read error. The CDR3 DNA reads as TGCGCCAGCAACTTGATCGGGGGGGCTGGAGATACGCAGTATTTT. It encodes CASNLIGGAGDTQYF. V gene TRBV5-1 combines with J gene TRBJ2-3; 8 bases align to TRBD2. The CDR3 is 15 amino acids. CDR1 is SGHRS and CDR2 is YFSETQ in the germline V gene.

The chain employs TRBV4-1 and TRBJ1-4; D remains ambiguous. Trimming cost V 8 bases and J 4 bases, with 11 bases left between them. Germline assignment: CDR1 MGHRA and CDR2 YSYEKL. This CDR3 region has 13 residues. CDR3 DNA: TGCGCCAGCCGAGGCCGGGTTAATGAAAAACTGTTTTTT. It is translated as CASRGRVNEKLFF.

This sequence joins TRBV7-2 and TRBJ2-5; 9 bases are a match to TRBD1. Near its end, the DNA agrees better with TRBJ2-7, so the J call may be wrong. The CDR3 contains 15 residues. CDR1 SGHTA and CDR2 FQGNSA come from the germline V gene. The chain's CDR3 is CASSFRDRANYEQYF. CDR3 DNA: TGTGCCAGCAGCTTTAGGGACAGGGCAAACTACGAGCAGTACTTC.

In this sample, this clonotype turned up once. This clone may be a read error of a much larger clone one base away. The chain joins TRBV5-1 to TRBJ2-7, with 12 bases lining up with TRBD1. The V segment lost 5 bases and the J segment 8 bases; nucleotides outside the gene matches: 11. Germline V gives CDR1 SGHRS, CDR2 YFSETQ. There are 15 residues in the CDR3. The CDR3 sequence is CASSYSGTGGNKQYF. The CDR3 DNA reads TGCGCCAGCAGTTACTCCGGGACAGGGGGCAACAAGCAGTACTTC.

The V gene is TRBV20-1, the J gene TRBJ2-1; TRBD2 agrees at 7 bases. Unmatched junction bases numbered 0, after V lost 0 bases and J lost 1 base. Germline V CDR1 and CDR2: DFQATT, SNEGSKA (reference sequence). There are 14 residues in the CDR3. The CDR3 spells CSAREAGSYNEQFF. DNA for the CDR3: TGCAGTGCTAGAGAAGCGGGGTCCTACAATGAGCAGTTCTTC.

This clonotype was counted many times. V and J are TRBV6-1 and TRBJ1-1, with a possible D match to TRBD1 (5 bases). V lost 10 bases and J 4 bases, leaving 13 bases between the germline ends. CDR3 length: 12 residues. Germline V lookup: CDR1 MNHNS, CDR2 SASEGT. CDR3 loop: CATSLGGTEAFF. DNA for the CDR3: TGTGCCACCTCCCTCGGGGGCACTGAAGCTTTCTTT.

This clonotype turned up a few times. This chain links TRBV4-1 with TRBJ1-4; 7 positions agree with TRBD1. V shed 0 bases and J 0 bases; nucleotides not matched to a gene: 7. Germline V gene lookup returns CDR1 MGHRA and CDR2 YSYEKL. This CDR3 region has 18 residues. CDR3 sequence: CASSQDEAGGTTNEKLFF. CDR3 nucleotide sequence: TGCGCCAGCAGCCAAGATGAGGCAGGGGGAACAACTAATGAAAAACTGTTTTTT.

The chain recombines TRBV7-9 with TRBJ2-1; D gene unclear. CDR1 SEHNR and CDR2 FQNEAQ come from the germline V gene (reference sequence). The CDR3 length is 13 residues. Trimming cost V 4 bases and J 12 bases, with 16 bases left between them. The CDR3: CASSSPWREGQFF. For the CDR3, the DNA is TGTGCCAGCAGCTCCCCCTGGCGAGAAGGGCAGTTCTTC.

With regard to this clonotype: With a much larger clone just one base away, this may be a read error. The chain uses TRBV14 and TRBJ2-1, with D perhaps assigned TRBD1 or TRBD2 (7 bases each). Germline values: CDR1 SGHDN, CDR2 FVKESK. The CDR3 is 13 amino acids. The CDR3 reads CASSSGGGNGQFF. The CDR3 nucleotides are TGTGCCAGCAGCTCAGGGGGGGGCAATGGGCAGTTCTTC.

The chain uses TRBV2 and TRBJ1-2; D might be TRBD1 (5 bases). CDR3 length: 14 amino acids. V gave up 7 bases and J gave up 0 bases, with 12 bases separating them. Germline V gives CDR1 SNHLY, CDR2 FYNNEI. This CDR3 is CASTPDIANYGYTF. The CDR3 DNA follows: TGTGCCAGCACACCGGACATCGCTAACTATGGCTACACCTTC.

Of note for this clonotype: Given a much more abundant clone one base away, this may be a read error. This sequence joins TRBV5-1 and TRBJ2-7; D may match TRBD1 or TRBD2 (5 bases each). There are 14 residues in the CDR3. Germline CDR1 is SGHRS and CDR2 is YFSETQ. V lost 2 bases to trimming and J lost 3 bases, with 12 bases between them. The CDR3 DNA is TGCGCCAGCAGCTTCCTACGGGGCTTCTACGAGCAGTACTTC. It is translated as CASSFLRGFYEQYF.

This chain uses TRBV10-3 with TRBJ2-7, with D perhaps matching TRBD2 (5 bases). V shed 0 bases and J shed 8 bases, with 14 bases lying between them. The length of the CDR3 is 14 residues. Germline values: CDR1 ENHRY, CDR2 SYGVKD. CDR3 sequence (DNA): TGTGCCATCAGTGAGTCAAGGGAGCGAGTGAAGCAGTACTTC. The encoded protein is CAISESRERVKQYF.

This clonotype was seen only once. The CDR3 nucleotides are TGTGCCAGCAGTAGAACGACAGGGAAGGTCTCAGATACGCAGTATTTT. This sequence encodes CASSRTTGKVSDTQYF. The V gene is TRBV25-1, the J gene TRBJ2-3; the match to TRBD1 covers 7 bases. Germline-derived CDR1 and CDR2 are MGHDK and SYGVNS. This CDR3 comprises 16 residues. After removal of 5 bases from V and 4 bases from J, the junction contained 12 bases not matched to a gene.

In DNA, the CDR3 is TGTGCCAGTAGAGGGACTAGCGGGTCCTACGAGCAGTACTTC. Protein product: CASRGTSGSYEQYF. The rearrangement uses TRBV19 and TRBJ2-7, with 12 bases aligning to TRBD2. The CDR3 loop spans 14 amino acids. V lost 6 bases, J lost 1 base, and 1 base stayed unmatched. The germline V gene encodes CDR1 LNHDA and CDR2 SQIVND (reference sequence).

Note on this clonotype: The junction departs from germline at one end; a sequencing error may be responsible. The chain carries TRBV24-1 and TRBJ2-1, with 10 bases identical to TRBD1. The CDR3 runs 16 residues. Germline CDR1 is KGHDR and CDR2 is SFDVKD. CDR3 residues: CATGDSDRGRYNEQFF. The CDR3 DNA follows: TGTGCCACCGGTGACTCGGACAGGGGGAGGTACAATGAGCAGTTCTTC.

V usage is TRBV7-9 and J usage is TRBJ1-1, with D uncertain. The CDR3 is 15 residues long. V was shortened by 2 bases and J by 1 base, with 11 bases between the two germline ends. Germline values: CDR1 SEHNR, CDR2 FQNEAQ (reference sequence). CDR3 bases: TGTGCCAGCAGCTTAAGACCCCAGACGAACACTGAAGCTTTCTTT. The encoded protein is CASSLRPQTNTEAFF.

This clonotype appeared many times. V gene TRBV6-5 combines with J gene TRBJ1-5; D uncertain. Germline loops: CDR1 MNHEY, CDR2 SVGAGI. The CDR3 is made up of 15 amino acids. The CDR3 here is CASRTDSNSNQPQHF. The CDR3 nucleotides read TGTGCGAGCCGTACAGATAGTAATAGCAATCAGCCCCAGCATTTT.

The chain's CDR3 is CASSTGTASGNTIYF. Written as DNA, the CDR3 is TGTGCCAGCTCTACCGGGACAGCCTCTGGAAACACCATATATTTT. The chain employs TRBV18 and TRBJ1-3; 7 bases agree with TRBD1. The V and J ends lost 6 bases and 0 bases, in that order; junction bases with no gene match: 5. The germline V gene encodes CDR1 KGHSH and CDR2 LQKENI. This CDR3 has 15 residues. The full variable domain, completed using reference TRBV18 and TRBJ1-3, is NAGVMQNPRHLVRRRGQEARLRCSPMKGHSHVYWYRQLPEEGLKFMVYLQKENIIDESGMPKERFSAEFPKEGPSILRIQQVVRGDSAAYFCASSTGTASGNTIYFGEGSWLTVV.

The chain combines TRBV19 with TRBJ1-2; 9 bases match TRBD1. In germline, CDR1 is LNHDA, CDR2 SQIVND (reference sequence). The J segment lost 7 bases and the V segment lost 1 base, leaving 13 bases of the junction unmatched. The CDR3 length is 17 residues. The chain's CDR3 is CASSIAPGTGTGRGYTF. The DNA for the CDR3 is TGTGCCAGTAGTATAGCCCCCGGGACAGGGACTGGTCGTGGCTACACCTTC.

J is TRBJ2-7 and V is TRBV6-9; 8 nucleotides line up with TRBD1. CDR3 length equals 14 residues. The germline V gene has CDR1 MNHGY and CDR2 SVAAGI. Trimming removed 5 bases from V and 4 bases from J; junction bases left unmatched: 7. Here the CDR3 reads CASSRSGGRYEQYF. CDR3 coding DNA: TGTGCCAGCAGTCGCTCAGGGGGCAGGTACGAGCAGTACTTC.